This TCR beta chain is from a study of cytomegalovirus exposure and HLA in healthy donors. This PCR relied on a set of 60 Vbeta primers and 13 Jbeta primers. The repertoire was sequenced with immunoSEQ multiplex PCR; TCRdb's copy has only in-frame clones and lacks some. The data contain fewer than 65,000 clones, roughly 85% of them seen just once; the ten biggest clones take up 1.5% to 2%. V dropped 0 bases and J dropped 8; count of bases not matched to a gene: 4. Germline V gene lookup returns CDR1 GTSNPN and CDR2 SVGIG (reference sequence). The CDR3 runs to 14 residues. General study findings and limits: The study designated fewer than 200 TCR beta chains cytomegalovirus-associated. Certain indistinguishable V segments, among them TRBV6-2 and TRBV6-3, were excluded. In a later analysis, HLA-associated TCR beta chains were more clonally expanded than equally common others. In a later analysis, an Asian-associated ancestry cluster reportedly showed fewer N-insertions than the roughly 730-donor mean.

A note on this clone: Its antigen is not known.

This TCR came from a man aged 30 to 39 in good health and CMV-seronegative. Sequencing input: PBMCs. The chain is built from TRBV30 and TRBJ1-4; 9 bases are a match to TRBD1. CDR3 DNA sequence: TGTGCCTGGAGTGTGGGGGACAGGGCCGAAAAACTGTTTTTT. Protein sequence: CAWSVGDRAEKLFF.